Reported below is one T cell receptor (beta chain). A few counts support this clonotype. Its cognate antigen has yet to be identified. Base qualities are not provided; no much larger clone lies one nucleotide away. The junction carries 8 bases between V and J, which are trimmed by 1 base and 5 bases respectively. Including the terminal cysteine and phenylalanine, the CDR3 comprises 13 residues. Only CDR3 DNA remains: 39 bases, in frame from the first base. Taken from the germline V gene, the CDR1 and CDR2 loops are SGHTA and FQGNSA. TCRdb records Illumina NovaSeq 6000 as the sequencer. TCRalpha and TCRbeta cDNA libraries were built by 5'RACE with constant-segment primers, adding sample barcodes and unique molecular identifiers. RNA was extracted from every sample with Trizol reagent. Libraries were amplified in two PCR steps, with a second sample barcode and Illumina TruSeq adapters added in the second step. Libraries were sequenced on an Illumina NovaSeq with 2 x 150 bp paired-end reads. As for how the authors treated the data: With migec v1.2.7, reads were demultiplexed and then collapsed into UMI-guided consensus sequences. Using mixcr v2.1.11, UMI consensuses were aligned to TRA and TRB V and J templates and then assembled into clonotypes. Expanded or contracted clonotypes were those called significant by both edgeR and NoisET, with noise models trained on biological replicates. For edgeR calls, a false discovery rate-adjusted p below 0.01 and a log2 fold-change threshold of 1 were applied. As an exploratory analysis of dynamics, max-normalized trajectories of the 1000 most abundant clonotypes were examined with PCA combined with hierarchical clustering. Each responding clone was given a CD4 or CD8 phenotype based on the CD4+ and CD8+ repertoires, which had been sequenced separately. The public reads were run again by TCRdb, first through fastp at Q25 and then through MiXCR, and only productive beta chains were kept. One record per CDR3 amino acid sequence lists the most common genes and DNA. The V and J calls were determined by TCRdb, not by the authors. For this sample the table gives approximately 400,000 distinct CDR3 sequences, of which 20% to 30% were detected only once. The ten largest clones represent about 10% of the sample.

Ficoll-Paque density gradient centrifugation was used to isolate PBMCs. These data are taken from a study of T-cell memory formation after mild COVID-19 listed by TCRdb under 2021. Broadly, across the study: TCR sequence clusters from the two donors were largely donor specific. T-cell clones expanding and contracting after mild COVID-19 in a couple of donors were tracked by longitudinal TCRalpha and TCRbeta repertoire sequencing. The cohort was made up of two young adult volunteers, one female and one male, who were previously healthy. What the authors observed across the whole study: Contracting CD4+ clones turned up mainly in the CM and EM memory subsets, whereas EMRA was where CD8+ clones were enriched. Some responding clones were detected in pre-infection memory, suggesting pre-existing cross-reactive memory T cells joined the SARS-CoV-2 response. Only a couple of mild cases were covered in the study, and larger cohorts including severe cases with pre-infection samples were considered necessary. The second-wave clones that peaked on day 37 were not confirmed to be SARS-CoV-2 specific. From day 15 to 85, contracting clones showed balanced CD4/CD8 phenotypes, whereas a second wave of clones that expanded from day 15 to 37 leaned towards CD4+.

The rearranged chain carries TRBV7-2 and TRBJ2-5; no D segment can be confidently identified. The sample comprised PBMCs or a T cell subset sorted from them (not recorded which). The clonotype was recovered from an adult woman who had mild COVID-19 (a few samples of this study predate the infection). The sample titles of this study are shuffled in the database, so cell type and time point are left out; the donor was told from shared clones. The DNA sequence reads TGTGCCAGCAGCTTAGACCTGCGGGAGACCCAGTACTTC. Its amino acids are CASSLDLRETQYF.